These 30 T cell receptor beta chains were sequenced from one sample in a study of early T cells in non-severe SARS-CoV-2 infection. TCRdb ran MiXCR on the 5' RACE reads and lists one entry per CDR3 protein. The sample holds tens of thousands of distinct CDR3 sequences, about 5.3% seen once. Sequenced input: whole blood. Receptors originate from an adult who was a healthcare worker with PCR-confirmed SARS-CoV-2 infection or an uninfected control (not recorded which).

This clonotype has at least ten counts. This rearrangement joins TRBV18 to TRBJ2-2; 11 nucleotides agree with TRBD1. The V gene end was trimmed by 2 bases and the J gene end by 4 bases; junction bases not matched to a gene: 0. Looked up from germline, CDR1 is KGHSH and CDR2 is LQKENI. The length of the CDR3 is 15 residues. The CDR3 sequence is CASSPGQGATGELFF. DNA for the CDR3: TGTGCCAGCTCACCAGGACAGGGGGCCACCGGGGAGCTGTTTTTT. Based on the CDR3 plus reference TRBV18 and TRBJ2-2, the full variable domain is NAGVMQNPRHLVRRRGQEARLRCSPMKGHSHVYWYRQLPEEGLKFMVYLQKENIIDESGMPKERFSAEFPKEGPSILRIQQVVRGDSAAYFCASSPGQGATGELFFGEGSRLTVL.

This clonotype was seen a handful of times. This sequence joins TRBV5-1 and TRBJ2-3, with 9 bases fitting TRBD2. The CDR3 covers 14 residues. The ends lost 3 bases at V and 4 bases at J; junction bases unmatched: 3. Germline-derived CDR1 and CDR2 are SGHRS and YFSETQ. The CDR3 protein is CASSSGTSSDTQYF. The CDR3 coding sequence is TGCGCCAGCAGCTCGGGGACTAGCTCAGATACGCAGTATTTT. Looking up the rest from reference TRBV5-1 and TRBJ2-3 gives the full variable domain: KAGVTQTPRYLIKTRGQQVTLSCSPISGHRSVSWYQQTPGQGLQFLFEYFSETQRNKGNFPGRFSGRQFSNSRSEMNVSTLELGDSALYLCASSSGTSSDTQYFGPGTRLTVL.

The chain couples TRBV7-9 to TRBJ2-7; no reliable D call. Trimming took 4 bases from V and 2 from J, leaving 9 bases between them. The CDR3 sequence is 13 residues long. In germline, CDR1 is SEHNR, CDR2 FQNEAQ (reference sequence). The CDR3 sequence: CASSYDITYEQYF. Written as DNA, the CDR3 is TGTGCCAGCAGCTATGACATAACCTACGAGCAGTACTTC. The whole variable domain, filled in from reference TRBV7-9 and TRBJ2-7, reads DTGVSQNPRHKITKRGQNVTFRCDPISEHNRLYWYRQTLGQGPEFLTYFQNEAQLEKSRLLSDRFSAERPKGSFSTLEIQRTEQGDSAMYLCASSYDITYEQYFGPGTRLTVT.

This clonotype has just one count. This chain uses TRBV12-3 or TRBV12-4 with TRBJ1-1; D perhaps matches TRBD1 (5 bases). The CDR3 is 15 residues long. V shed 2 bases and J shed 5 bases, with 15 bases lying between them. This chain's CDR3 is CASSLYGAENTEAFF. CDR3 sequence (DNA): TGTGCCAGCAGTTTATACGGGGCAGAGAATACTGAAGCTTTCTTT.

This clonotype appeared many times. This chain joins TRBV20-1 and TRBJ2-7; 12 bases are shared with TRBD2. The germline CDR1 and CDR2 sequences are DFQATT and SNEGSKA (reference sequence). CDR3 length: 17 amino acids. J was trimmed by 2 bases and V by 3 bases; bases with no gene match: 11. This CDR3 is CSASPKIRLAGAYEQYF. The CDR3 DNA reads as TGCAGTGCTAGCCCTAAAATAAGACTAGCGGGAGCCTACGAGCAGTACTTC.

This clonotype was seen a handful of times. The chain employs TRBV7-2 and TRBJ1-2; 9 bases map to TRBD1. The junction had 6 bases not matched to a gene; V was cut back by 4 bases and J by 6 bases. CDR3 size: 14 residues. Germline CDR1 reads SGHTA; CDR2 reads FQGNSA. The CDR3 loop is CASSSRRQGDGYTF. Here the CDR3 DNA reads TGTGCCAGCAGCTCCAGGCGACAGGGGGATGGCTACACCTTC.

This clonotype was seen at least ten times. The gene calls are TRBV7-9 and TRBJ2-3; 12 bases line up with TRBD2. Germline CDR1 and CDR2: SEHNR and FQNEAQ (reference sequence). This CDR3 has 18 amino acids. With 5 bases clipped from V and 3 bases from J, the junction kept 12 bases outside the gene matches. CDR3 sequence: CASSPQPRLAGDTDTQYF. The CDR3 DNA sequence: TGTGCCAGCAGCCCACAACCCCGACTAGCGGGAGATACAGATACGCAGTATTTT.

J is TRBJ2-7 and V is TRBV13, with D uncertain. Germline-derived CDR1 and CDR2 are PRHDT and FYEKMQ (reference sequence). The ends were cut back, 5 bases at V and 5 bases at J, with 10 bases in the middle. The CDR3 is made up of 12 amino acids. In DNA, the CDR3 is TGTGCCAGCAGCAAACCTAACGACGAGCAGTACTTC. It specifies CASSKPNDEQYF.

This clonotype was detected a few times. The chain recombines TRBV6-1 with TRBJ2-5; D not resolved. CDR1 is MNHNS, CDR2 SASEGT, per germline. The CDR3 is made up of 12 amino acids. With 9 bases removed from V and 0 bases from J, the gap between germline ends came to 8 bases. The CDR3 sequence is CASARDQETQYF. The CDR3 region has the DNA TGTGCCAGTGCACGGGACCAAGAGACCCAGTACTTC.

At least ten counts were recorded for this clonotype. The chain couples TRBV28 to TRBJ2-3, with D perhaps TRBD1 (5 bases). Germline lookup yields CDR1 MDHEN and CDR2 SYDVKM. The CDR3 is 12 residues long. V was shortened by 6 bases and J by 7 bases, with 11 bases between the two germline ends. The CDR3 DNA is TGTGCCAGCAGGACACAGGATCATACGCAGTATTTT. This gives the protein CASRTQDHTQYF.

The DNA for the CDR3 is TGTGCCAGCAGCTCCCGGACTAGCGGGACGACCGGGGAGCTGTTTTTT. Its translation: CASSSRTSGTTGELFF. The rearrangement joins TRBV9 to TRBJ2-2, with 12 nucleotides matching TRBD2. CDR1 and CDR2 from the germline V gene are SGDLS and YYNGEE. Germline trimming cut 4 bases from V and 5 bases from J; bases unmatched to any gene: 6. The length of the CDR3 is 16 residues.

This clonotype was recorded many times. The chain couples TRBV7-9 to TRBJ2-7; 15 nucleotides align to TRBD2. The germline V gene encodes CDR1 SEHNR and CDR2 FQNEAQ (reference sequence). The V and J ends lost 4 bases and 1 base, in that order; junction bases with no gene match: 14. The CDR3 loop spans 20 amino acids. The CDR3 reads CASSSVSGTSGRRKSYEQYF. In nucleotides, the CDR3 is TGTGCCAGCAGCTCCGTGTCCGGGACTAGCGGGAGGAGGAAATCCTACGAGCAGTACTTC.

This clonotype was found many times. This rearrangement joins TRBV3-1 to TRBJ2-7; TRBD1 matches at 8 bases. V shed 0 bases and J 7 bases; nucleotides not matched to a gene: 11. The CDR3 spans 16 residues. The germline V gene has CDR1 LGHDT and CDR2 YNNKEL (reference sequence). The CDR3 loop reads CASSQERSGGAREQYF. The DNA for the CDR3 is TGTGCCAGCAGCCAAGAGAGGTCAGGGGGCGCAAGGGAGCAGTACTTC.

This clonotype was recorded at least ten times. The chain couples TRBV11-2 to TRBJ1-1, with TRBD1 identical over 7 bases. The germline gives CDR1 SGHAT, CDR2 FQNNGV. Trimming removed 1 base from V and 0 bases from J; junction bases left unmatched: 5. This CDR3 has 16 residues. Here the CDR3 DNA reads TGTGCCAGCAGCTTAGGACAGGGAGACATGAACACTGAAGCTTTCTTT. This gives the protein CASSLGQGDMNTEAFF.

The sample holds many counts of this clonotype. The chain combines TRBV20-1 with TRBJ2-4; TRBD2 matches 7 bases. CDR1 is DFQATT and CDR2 is SNEGSKA in the germline V gene (reference sequence). With 2 bases clipped from V and 1 base from J, the junction kept 20 bases outside the gene matches. The CDR3 extends over 20 amino acids. This CDR3 is CSARSPPRPAGNGAKNIQYF. The CDR3 coding sequence is TGCAGTGCTAGAAGCCCCCCGCGTCCAGCGGGAAACGGGGCCAAAAACATTCAGTACTTC.

The table lists this clonotype with many counts. This chain connects TRBV2 to TRBJ2-7; 14 bases map to TRBD2. V lost 6 bases and J lost 3; bases outside the gene matches: 4. Germline assignment: CDR1 SNHLY and CDR2 FYNNEI. CDR3 length: 15 amino acids. Here the CDR3 DNA reads TGTGCCAGCAGCACGGGACTAGCGGGAGACTACGAGCAGTACGTC. The encoded protein is CASSTGLAGDYEQYV.

This clonotype turned up a few times. This chain connects TRBV2 to TRBJ2-2, with a weak D call TRBD1 (5 bases). CDR1 and CDR2 from the germline V gene are SNHLY and FYNNEI. Trimming cost V 6 bases and J 0 bases, with 8 bases left between them. CDR3 size: 14 residues. CDR3 region: CASRDKANTGELFF. CDR3 DNA sequence: TGTGCCAGCAGGGACAAGGCGAACACCGGGGAGCTGTTTTTT.

This sequence joins TRBV6-5 and TRBJ2-7; 9 bases line up with TRBD1. In germline, CDR1 is MNHEY, CDR2 SVGAGI. The CDR3 sequence is 22 residues long. V dropped 0 bases and J dropped 2; count of bases not matched to a gene: 23. The CDR3 loop is CASSYSRKRKGGGTGTPYEQYV. As DNA, the CDR3 is TGTGCCAGCAGTTACTCTAGAAAGAGGAAGGGGGGCGGGACAGGGACTCCCTACGAGCAGTACGTC.

The V call is TRBV7-2, the J call TRBJ2-1; 7 bases align to TRBD2. Trimming removed 2 bases from V and 8 bases from J; junction bases left unmatched: 3. Germline-derived CDR1 and CDR2 are SGHTA and FQGNSA. The CDR3 spans 13 residues. Here the CDR3 DNA reads TGTGCCAGCAGCTTAAGTGGGAGGGATGAGCAGTTCTTC. Its translation is CASSLSGRDEQFF.

To note about this clonotype: A read error may be the cause here, since a much bigger clone is one base away. V and J are TRBV12-3 or TRBV12-4 and TRBJ1-6; tentative D call: TRBD1 (5 bases). This CDR3 is built from 17 residues. The CDR3 bases are TGTGCCAGCAGTTTAGGGGGGGACTTACCCTATAATTCACCCCTCCGCTTT. Translating gives CASSLGGDLPYNSPLRF.

This clonotype was detected many times. The rearrangement joins TRBV4-1 to TRBJ2-1; 9 positions agree with TRBD2. CDR1 and CDR2 from the germline V gene are MGHRA and YSYEKL. This CDR3 spans 14 amino acids. After removal of 0 bases from V and 8 bases from J, the junction contained 2 bases not matched to a gene. The CDR3 reads CASSQDVAGDEQFF. DNA for the CDR3: TGCGCCAGCAGCCAAGATGTAGCGGGGGATGAGCAGTTCTTC.

Comments on this clonotype: With a much larger clone just one base away, this may be a read error. The rearrangement joins TRBV29-1 to TRBJ2-5, with D possibly called TRBD1 or TRBD2 (5 bases each). The germline V and J ends were trimmed by 3 bases and 5 bases, with 10 bases remaining between them. The length of the CDR3 is 12 residues. Per germline, CDR1 SQVTM and CDR2 ANQGSEA. In DNA form, the CDR3 reads TGCAGCGTTGACGGGGCGCAGGAGACCCAGTACTTC. This sequence encodes CSVDGAQETQYF.

This clonotype was observed many times. The chain's CDR3 is CSVELVGNTGELFF. The CDR3 region has the DNA TGCAGCGTTGAGCTAGTTGGGAACACCGGGGAGCTGTTTTTT. J is TRBJ2-2 and V is TRBV29-1; no firm D call. V was pared by 3 bases and J by 1 base, with 9 bases between. CDR1 and CDR2 from the germline V gene are SQVTM and ANQGSEA. The CDR3 extends over 14 amino acids.

This clonotype came up many times. The chain couples TRBV30 to TRBJ1-1; 9 bases are shared with TRBD1. The J segment lost 3 bases and the V segment lost 8 bases, leaving 7 bases of the junction unmatched. Germline loops: CDR1 GTSNPN, CDR2 SVGIG (reference sequence). The CDR3 is 13 residues long. The CDR3 DNA is TGTGCCCGCGGGACAGGGATGGACACTGAAGCTTTCTTT. This sequence encodes CARGTGMDTEAFF.

This clonotype occurred many times. This sequence joins TRBV12-3 or TRBV12-4 and TRBJ2-7, with 11 bases identical to TRBD2. Trimming took 6 bases from V and 3 from J; bases not matched to a gene: 4. The CDR3 loop spans 14 amino acids. In DNA form, the CDR3 reads TGTGCCAGCAGCGGGACTAGCGGTTACTACGAGCAGTACGTC. This sequence encodes CASSGTSGYYEQYV.

This clonotype occurred a few times. V is TRBV4-3 and J is TRBJ2-2; maybe TRBD1 (7 bases). In germline, CDR1 is LGHNA, CDR2 YSLEER. V gave up 0 bases and J gave up 4 bases, with 15 bases separating them. The CDR3 spans 17 residues. The CDR3, as DNA: TGCGCCAGCAGCCAAGAGGGCAGGGGGGCCGGCACCGGGGAGCTGTTTTTT. Translated, it gives CASSQEGRGAGTGELFF.

This clonotype was counted between two and nine times. The rearrangement links TRBV29-1 to TRBJ2-3; tentatively, D is TRBD1 or TRBD2 (5 bases each). Germline lookup yields CDR1 SQVTM and CDR2 ANQGSEA. V was pared by 4 bases and J by 2 bases, with 16 bases between. The CDR3 spans 15 residues. The CDR3 sequence: CSVVFPSGTTDTQYF. The CDR3 DNA is TGCAGCGTTGTCTTCCCTTCGGGGACCACAGATACGCAGTATTTT.

This clonotype was seen ten or more times. The chain joins TRBV9 to TRBJ2-1, with no clear D. The CDR3 is made up of 16 amino acids. The germline CDR1 and CDR2 sequences are SGDLS and YYNGEE. The ends were cut back, 0 bases at V and 0 bases at J, with 10 bases in the middle. For the CDR3, the DNA is TGTGCCAGCAGCGTAGTTCAGCTGAGCTCCTACAATGAGCAGTTCTTC. It yields the protein CASSVVQLSSYNEQFF.

This rearrangement joins TRBV6-5 to TRBJ2-2; no reliable D call. Looked up from germline, CDR1 is MNHEY and CDR2 is SVGAGI. Between the trimmed V and J ends, which lost 6 bases and 4 bases, there was a span of 18 bases. The CDR3 has 16 residues. In DNA form, the CDR3 reads TGTGCCAGCAGCCGTGTTTTCAGTCTTAGCACCGGGGAGCTGTTTTTT. As protein: CASSRVFSLSTGELFF.

This clonotype was detected only a few times. The gene calls are TRBV12-3 or TRBV12-4 and TRBJ2-2; unclear D gene. The CDR3 covers 14 residues. The V end was cut by 6 bases, the J end by 5 bases, with 13 bases between. The CDR3 bases are TGTGCCAGCAGCCCTAGACCAGCTACCGGGGAGCTGTTTTTT. Residues: CASSPRPATGELFF.